These T cell receptor beta chains were read from a single sample in a study of naive and memory T cell subsets. One entry per CDR3 protein, called by TCRdb with MiXCR from the UMI-ligation and nested PCR reads. The sample has about 150,000 distinct CDR3 sequences; over 15% are singletons. Material for sequencing was naive CD4+ T cells from blood. The receptors were sampled from a human donor in good health. Both conserved end residues are part of each CDR3. D genes are given only for firm matches. Expanded clones get a size class; other rows say once, few or many, or leave the size out.

J: TRBJ1-3; V: TRBV9; D: .; size: few; CDR3: CASSVASSGNTIYF; DNA: TGTGCCAGCAGCGTAGCCAGCTCTGGAAACACCATATATTTT
J: TRBJ1-1; V: TRBV10-3; D: .; size: few; CDR3: CAIMERENTEAFF; DNA: TGTGCCATCATGGAGAGGGAGAACACTGAAGCTTTCTTT
J: TRBJ2-1; V: TRBV29-1; D: .; size: many; CDR3: CSVDSENNEQFF; DNA: TGCAGCGTTGATTCGGAAAACAATGAGCAGTTCTTC
J: TRBJ2-2; V: TRBV5-6; D: TRBD1; size: .; CDR3: CASSLALLTGTGELFF; DNA: TGTGCCAGCAGCTTGGCCCTGTTGACAGGGACCGGGGAGCTGTTTTTT
J: TRBJ2-6; V: TRBV5-5; D: TRBD2; size: many; CDR3: CASRRGGPGANVLTF; DNA: TGTGCCAGCAGACGGGGGGGCCCTGGGGCCAACGTCCTGACTTTC
J: TRBJ2-6; V: TRBV12-3/TRBV12-4; D: TRBD1; size: few; CDR3: CASSFGTVFSGANVLTF; DNA: TGTGCCAGCAGTTTCGGGACAGTCTTCTCTGGGGCCAACGTCCTGACTTTC
J: TRBJ2-2; V: TRBV19; D: .; size: few; CDR3: CASSTDSPSTGELFF; DNA: TGTGCCAGTAGTACCGACAGCCCTTCTACCGGGGAGCTGTTTTTT
J: TRBJ1-2; V: TRBV18; D: .; size: .; CDR3: CASSPGSNYGYTF; DNA: TGTGCCAGCTCACCAGGCTCTAACTATGGCTACACCTTC
J: TRBJ2-5; V: TRBV19; D: .; size: .; CDR3: CASSIPSEGGPVTQYF; DNA: TGTGCCAGTAGTATACCATCCGAGGGAGGCCCAGTGACCCAGTACTTC
J: TRBJ2-7; V: TRBV18; D: .; size: .; CDR3: CASSLTGSPDYEQYF; DNA: TGTGCCAGCTCACTCACCGGGAGCCCGGACTACGAGCAGTACTTC
J: TRBJ2-1; V: TRBV14; D: TRBD2; size: .; CDR3: CASSQARGLAPFSNEQFF; DNA: TGTGCCAGCAGCCAAGCCAGGGGACTAGCCCCTTTTAGCAATGAGCAGTTCTTC
J: TRBJ2-7; V: TRBV10-3; D: TRBD2; size: few; CDR3: CAIAGGDFEQYF; DNA: TGTGCCATCGCGGGAGGGGATTTCGAGCAGTACTTC
J: TRBJ1-6; V: TRBV4-3; D: .; size: .; CDR3: CASSQGSSSYNSPLHF; DNA: TGCGCCAGCAGCCAAGGTTCTAGCTCCTATAATTCACCCCTCCACTTT
J: TRBJ1-3; V: TRBV20-1; D: .; size: .; CDR3: CSARSQGKANTIYF; DNA: TGCAGTGCTAGGTCACAGGGCAAGGCCAACACCATATATTTT
J: TRBJ2-2; V: TRBV5-1; D: .; size: .; CDR3: CASTGGGELFF; DNA: TGCGCCAGCACAGGTGGCGGGGAGCTGTTTTTT
J: TRBJ2-7; V: TRBV4-1; D: .; size: many; CDR3: CASRRTGSYEQYF; DNA: TGCGCCAGCAGACGAACAGGGTCCTACGAGCAGTACTTC
J: TRBJ2-7; V: TRBV4-1; D: TRBD2; size: .; CDR3: CASSQKNSAQWSGAGAHYEQYF; DNA: TGCGCCAGCAGCCAAAAGAATTCAGCACAGTGGTCTGGAGCGGGAGCACACTACGAGCAGTACTTC
J: TRBJ2-4; V: TRBV14; D: .; size: .; CDR3: CASSQEENIQYF; DNA: TGTGCCAGCAGCCAAGAGGAAAACATTCAGTACTTC
J: TRBJ2-3; V: TRBV20-1; D: .; size: .; CDR3: CSARAGTRDTQYF; DNA: TGCAGTGCTAGAGCCGGGACGAGAGATACGCAGTATTTT
J: TRBJ1-2; V: TRBV19; D: .; size: few; CDR3: CASSIARRGGYTF; DNA: TGTGCCAGTAGTATCGCCAGAAGGGGGGGCTACACCTTC
J: TRBJ2-1; V: TRBV11-2; D: TRBD1; size: .; CDR3: CASSLVLGQFNNEQFF; DNA: TGTGCCAGCAGCTTAGTCTTGGGACAGTTCAACAATGAGCAGTTCTTC
J: TRBJ1-5; V: TRBV5-1; D: TRBD1; size: few; CDR3: CASSPGQGAYNQPQHF; DNA: TGCGCCAGCAGCCCGGGACAGGGAGCCTACAATCAGCCCCAGCATTTT
J: TRBJ1-2; V: TRBV11-3; D: .; size: .; CDR3: CASSLVRTGRRGYTF; DNA: TGTGCCAGCAGCCTGGTACGAACAGGGAGAAGGGGCTACACCTTC
J: TRBJ2-7; V: TRBV20-1; D: TRBD2; size: .; CDR3: CSADRAGAGEYEQYF; DNA: TGCAGTGCAGACCGCGCGGGTGCGGGGGAGTACGAGCAGTACTTC
J: TRBJ2-3; V: TRBV20-1; D: .; size: few; CDR3: CSARDRVRGKNTDTQYF; DNA: TGCAGTGCTAGAGATAGGGTTCGGGGAAAAAACACAGATACGCAGTATTTT
J: TRBJ1-2; V: TRBV12-3/TRBV12-4; D: .; size: few; CDR3: CASSLIPPGGYTF; DNA: TGTGCCAGCAGTTTAATCCCCCCAGGGGGCTACACCTTC
J: TRBJ2-1; V: TRBV6-9; D: .; size: few; CDR3: CASSLLGAGLYNEQFF; DNA: TGTGCCAGCAGCCTATTAGGGGCCGGGCTCTACAATGAGCAGTTCTTC
J: TRBJ1-4; V: TRBV19; D: .; size: .; CDR3: CASSIVERGGKLFF; DNA: TGTGCCAGTAGTATTGTGGAGAGAGGCGGAAAACTGTTTTTT
J: TRBJ2-2; V: TRBV20-1; D: TRBD1; size: few; CDR3: CSATGTGGFGELFF; DNA: TGCAGTGCTACCGGGACAGGGGGCTTCGGGGAGCTGTTTTTT
J: TRBJ1-5; V: TRBV28; D: TRBD1; size: few; CDR3: CASSPLDRARQPQHF; DNA: TGTGCCAGCAGTCCCCTTGACAGGGCGCGTCAGCCCCAGCATTTT
J: TRBJ2-6; V: TRBV28; D: .; size: few; CDR3: CASSPSGQHSGANVLTF; DNA: TGTGCCAGCAGTCCCTCGGGACAACACTCTGGGGCCAACGTCCTGACTTTC
J: TRBJ2-7; V: TRBV7-3; D: TRBD1; size: few; CDR3: CASSVNRGEQYF; DNA: TGTGCCAGCAGCGTCAACAGGGGCGAGCAGTACTTC
J: TRBJ2-4; V: TRBV10-3; D: TRBD2; size: many; CDR3: CAISEPPGTSGRAPKNIQYF; DNA: TGTGCCATCAGTGAGCCTCCCGGGACTAGCGGGAGGGCCCCCAAAAACATTCAGTACTTC
J: TRBJ2-3; V: TRBV6-1; D: .; size: .; CDR3: CAILSDNTDTQYF; DNA: TGTGCCATCCTTAGTGATAACACAGATACGCAGTATTTT
J: TRBJ1-1; V: TRBV18; D: .; size: .; CDR3: CASSPPGSGLTEAFF; DNA: TGTGCCAGCTCACCACCTGGGTCCGGGCTTACTGAAGCTTTCTTT
J: TRBJ1-4; V: TRBV10-3; D: TRBD1; size: few; CDR3: CAISDNDRGEKLFF; DNA: TGTGCCATCAGTGACAATGACAGGGGTGAAAAACTGTTTTTT
J: TRBJ2-1; V: TRBV19; D: TRBD1; size: few; CDR3: CASSITGQEYNEQFF; DNA: TGTGCCAGTAGTATCACGGGACAGGAGTACAATGAGCAGTTCTTC
J: TRBJ2-7; V: TRBV28; D: TRBD2; size: .; CDR3: CASSLWASGNYEQYF; DNA: TGTGCCAGCAGCTTATGGGCTAGCGGAAATTACGAGCAGTACTTC
J: TRBJ1-2; V: TRBV18; D: .; size: .; CDR3: CASSRRTGTNYGYTF; DNA: TGTGCCAGCTCACGTCGAACGGGGACTAACTATGGCTACACCTTC
J: TRBJ2-4; V: TRBV12-3/TRBV12-4; D: TRBD1; size: few; CDR3: CASSLASGTGDGGAKNIQYF; DNA: TGTGCCAGCAGTTTAGCCTCCGGGACAGGGGACGGGGGAGCCAAAAACATTCAGTACTTC
J: TRBJ2-1; V: TRBV7-2; D: TRBD2; size: few; CDR3: CASSLGTSGNYNEQFF; DNA: TGTGCCAGCAGCTTAGGGACTAGCGGAAACTACAATGAGCAGTTCTTC
J: TRBJ2-5; V: TRBV6-6; D: TRBD2; size: few; CDR3: CASRAGQETQYF; DNA: TGTGCCAGCAGAGCGGGGCAAGAGACCCAGTACTTC
J: TRBJ2-2; V: TRBV4-3; D: .; size: .; CDR3: CASSQAWGGPGTGELFF; DNA: TGCGCCAGCAGCCAAGCCTGGGGGGGGCCGGGCACCGGGGAGCTGTTTTTT
J: TRBJ1-5; V: TRBV5-4; D: TRBD1; size: few; CDR3: CASSRGTDNQPQHF; DNA: TGTGCCAGCAGCCGAGGGACAGACAATCAGCCCCAGCATTTT
J: TRBJ1-6; V: TRBV4-3; D: .; size: .; CDR3: CASSRRIGNNSPLHF; DNA: TGCGCCAGCAGCCGGAGGATAGGGAACAATTCACCCCTCCACTTT
J: TRBJ2-5; V: TRBV5-1; D: .; size: .; CDR3: CASSPMTGTGETQYF; DNA: TGCGCCAGCAGCCCCATGACAGGGACTGGGGAGACCCAGTACTTC
J: TRBJ2-1; V: TRBV7-2; D: .; size: .; CDR3: CASSSSTSRDEQFF; DNA: TGTGCCAGCAGCTCCTCGACTAGTAGGGATGAGCAGTTCTTC
J: TRBJ1-3; V: TRBV7-2; D: .; size: few; CDR3: CASSLGVSGNTIYF; DNA: TGTGCCAGCAGCTTAGGGGTCTCTGGAAACACCATATATTTT
J: TRBJ2-1; V: TRBV5-1; D: TRBD2; size: few; CDR3: CASLLAGGNNEQFF; DNA: TGCGCCAGCCTCTTAGCGGGAGGGAACAATGAGCAGTTCTTC
J: TRBJ2-3; V: TRBV20-1; D: TRBD2; size: few; CDR3: CSARAGSSGSDADTQYF; DNA: TGCAGTGCTAGAGCAGGGTCGAGCGGGAGTGACGCAGATACGCAGTATTTT
J: TRBJ2-4; V: TRBV12-5; D: .; size: few; CDR3: CASGFLRQGIAKNIQYF; DNA: TGTGCTAGTGGTTTTCTAAGGCAGGGGATAGCCAAAAACATTCAGTACTTC
J: TRBJ2-2; V: TRBV5-6; D: .; size: few; CDR3: CASRIQMNAGELFF; DNA: TGTGCCAGCAGGATACAGATGAACGCCGGGGAGCTGTTTTTT
J: TRBJ2-5; V: TRBV7-9; D: .; size: .; CDR3: CASSLISGHPQETQYF; DNA: TGTGCCAGCAGCTTAATCTCGGGACACCCACAAGAGACCCAGTACTTC
J: TRBJ2-2; V: TRBV27; D: TRBD2; size: .; CDR3: CASSLFAGVNTGELFF; DNA: TGTGCCAGCAGTTTATTCGCGGGAGTGAACACCGGGGAGCTGTTTTTT
J: TRBJ1-2; V: TRBV7-9; D: .; size: .; CDR3: CASSSGNYGYTF; DNA: TGTGCCAGCAGCTCCGGGAACTATGGCTACACCTTC
J: TRBJ2-7; V: TRBV4-2; D: TRBD2; size: .; CDR3: CASSQDIGLAGRGEQYF; DNA: TGTGCCAGCAGCCAAGACATTGGACTAGCGGGAAGGGGCGAGCAGTACTTC
J: TRBJ2-1; V: TRBV29-1; D: .; size: .; CDR3: CSVEGAGCYNEQFF; DNA: TGCAGCGTTGAAGGGGCGGGGTGTTACAATGAGCAGTTCTTC
J: TRBJ1-1; V: TRBV29-1; D: .; size: few; CDR3: CSVELRMNTEAFF; DNA: TGCAGCGTTGAACTACGGATGAACACTGAAGCTTTCTTT
J: TRBJ2-7; V: TRBV13; D: TRBD1; size: .; CDR3: CASSLGGTGQGAREQYF; DNA: TGTGCCAGCAGCTTAGGAGGTACGGGACAGGGGGCGCGTGAGCAGTACTTC